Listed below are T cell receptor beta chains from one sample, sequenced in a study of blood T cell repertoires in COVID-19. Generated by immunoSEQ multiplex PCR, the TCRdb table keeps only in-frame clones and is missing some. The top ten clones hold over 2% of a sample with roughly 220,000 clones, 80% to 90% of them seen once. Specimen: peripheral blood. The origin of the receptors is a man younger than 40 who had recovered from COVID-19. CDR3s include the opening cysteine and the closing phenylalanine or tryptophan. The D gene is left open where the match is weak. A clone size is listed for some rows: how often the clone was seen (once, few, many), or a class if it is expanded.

CDR3 protein: CASRGGTGGSQPQHF; CDR3 DNA: TGTGCCAGCAGGGGAGGGACAGGGGGTTCTCAGCCCCAGCATTTT; V gene: TRBV2; J gene: TRBJ1-5; clone size: -; D gene: TRBD1; CDR3 length: 15
CDR3 protein: CASSFWLAVYNEQFF; CDR3 DNA: TGTGCCAGCAGCTTCTGGCTGGCGGTGTACAATGAGCAGTTCTTC; V gene: TRBV7-2; J gene: TRBJ2-1; clone size: -; D gene: -; CDR3 length: 15
CDR3 protein: CASSETGQGANYGYTF; CDR3 DNA: TGTGCCAGCAGTGAAACAGGACAGGGGGCTAACTATGGCTACACCTTC; V gene: TRBV6-1; J gene: TRBJ1-2; clone size: -; D gene: TRBD1; CDR3 length: 16
CDR3 protein: CASSRIKGQETYEQYF; CDR3 DNA: TGTGCCAGTAGCCGTATAAAGGGACAGGAGACCTACGAGCAGTACTTC; V gene: TRBV19; J gene: TRBJ2-7; clone size: once; D gene: TRBD1; CDR3 length: 16
CDR3 protein: CASSDDRAHTEAFF; CDR3 DNA: TGTGCCAGCAGTGATGACAGGGCGCACACTGAAGCTTTCTTT; V gene: TRBV6-2/TRBV6-3; J gene: TRBJ1-1; clone size: -; D gene: TRBD1; CDR3 length: 14
CDR3 protein: CASGQGLGEKLFF; CDR3 DNA: TGTGCCAGCGGTCAGGGACTCGGCGAAAAACTGTTTTTT; V gene: TRBV2; J gene: TRBJ1-4; clone size: -; D gene: -; CDR3 length: 13
CDR3 protein: CASSFQGASYGYTF; CDR3 DNA: TGTGCCAGCAGCTTCCAGGGGGCCAGCTATGGCTACACCTTC; V gene: TRBV7-9; J gene: TRBJ1-2; clone size: -; D gene: TRBD1; CDR3 length: 14
CDR3 protein: CASSPAGVSYNEQFF; CDR3 DNA: TGTGCCAGCAGCCCAGCCGGGGTCTCCTACAATGAGCAGTTCTTC; V gene: TRBV9; J gene: TRBJ2-1; clone size: -; D gene: -; CDR3 length: 15
CDR3 protein: CASSLLQGGYEQYF; CDR3 DNA: TGCGCCAGCAGCTTACTACAGGGTGGCTACGAGCAGTACTTC; V gene: TRBV5-1; J gene: TRBJ2-7; clone size: -; D gene: -; CDR3 length: 14
CDR3 protein: CATSDHGTGNTDTQYF; CDR3 DNA: TGTGCCACCAGTGACCACGGGACAGGGAACACAGATACGCAGTATTTT; V gene: TRBV24-1; J gene: TRBJ2-3; clone size: -; D gene: TRBD1; CDR3 length: 16
CDR3 protein: CATQPSLNQPQHF; CDR3 DNA: TGTGCCACCCAACCAAGCCTCAATCAGCCCCAGCATTTT; V gene: TRBV12-3/TRBV12-4; J gene: TRBJ1-5; clone size: -; D gene: -; CDR3 length: 13
CDR3 protein: CAGGRRDGELFF; CDR3 DNA: TGTGCCGGGGGTAGGAGGGACGGGGAGCTGTTTTTT; V gene: TRBV11-2; J gene: TRBJ2-2; clone size: -; D gene: -; CDR3 length: 12
CDR3 protein: CATGQGAGNTIYF; CDR3 DNA: TGTGCCACCGGACAGGGGGCTGGAAACACCATATATTTT; V gene: TRBV19; J gene: TRBJ1-3; clone size: -; D gene: TRBD1; CDR3 length: 13
CDR3 protein: CASSDVGQGAYEQYF; CDR3 DNA: TGTGCCAGCAGCGACGTCGGGCAGGGGGCGTACGAGCAGTACTTC; V gene: TRBV4-2; J gene: TRBJ2-7; clone size: -; D gene: TRBD1; CDR3 length: 15
CDR3 protein: CASSGWTGGIGEKLFF; CDR3 DNA: TGTGCCAGCAGTGGTTGGACAGGGGGTATTGGTGAAAAACTGTTTTTT; V gene: TRBV6-1; J gene: TRBJ1-4; clone size: few; D gene: TRBD1; CDR3 length: 16
CDR3 protein: CASSPDRVGSGELFF; CDR3 DNA: TGTGCCAGCAGCCCGGACAGGGTCGGCTCCGGGGAGCTGTTTTTT; V gene: TRBV7-6; J gene: TRBJ2-2; clone size: many; D gene: TRBD1; CDR3 length: 15
CDR3 protein: CASRRQGNTEAFF; CDR3 DNA: TGTGCCAGCAGGCGACAGGGGAACACTGAAGCTTTCTTT; V gene: TRBV14; J gene: TRBJ1-1; clone size: -; D gene: TRBD1; CDR3 length: 13
CDR3 protein: CASSLALRTGRNSPLHF; CDR3 DNA: TGTGCCAGCAGTTTAGCCTTGCGGACAGGGAGGAATTCACCCCTCCACTTT; V gene: TRBV27; J gene: TRBJ1-6; clone size: -; D gene: TRBD1; CDR3 length: 17
CDR3 protein: CASSVAPGQGQYF; CDR3 DNA: TGTGCCAGCAGCGTAGCGCCAGGGCAGGGGCAGTACTTC; V gene: TRBV9; J gene: TRBJ2-7; clone size: -; D gene: -; CDR3 length: 13
CDR3 protein: CASSQVAGSGANVLTF; CDR3 DNA: TGCGCCAGCAGCCAAGTCGCAGGCTCTGGGGCCAACGTCCTGACTTTC; V gene: TRBV4-3; J gene: TRBJ2-6; clone size: -; D gene: -; CDR3 length: 16
CDR3 protein: CASSRGSRERETQYF; CDR3 DNA: TGTGCCAGCTCACGGGGCAGTCGAGAGAGGGAGACCCAGTACTTC; V gene: TRBV18; J gene: TRBJ2-5; clone size: -; D gene: -; CDR3 length: 15
CDR3 protein: CASSTSPGGARSYNEQFF; CDR3 DNA: TGTGCCAGCAGCACCTCCCCGGGCGGGGCCCGCTCCTACAATGAGCAGTTCTTC; V gene: TRBV9; J gene: TRBJ2-1; clone size: -; D gene: -; CDR3 length: 18